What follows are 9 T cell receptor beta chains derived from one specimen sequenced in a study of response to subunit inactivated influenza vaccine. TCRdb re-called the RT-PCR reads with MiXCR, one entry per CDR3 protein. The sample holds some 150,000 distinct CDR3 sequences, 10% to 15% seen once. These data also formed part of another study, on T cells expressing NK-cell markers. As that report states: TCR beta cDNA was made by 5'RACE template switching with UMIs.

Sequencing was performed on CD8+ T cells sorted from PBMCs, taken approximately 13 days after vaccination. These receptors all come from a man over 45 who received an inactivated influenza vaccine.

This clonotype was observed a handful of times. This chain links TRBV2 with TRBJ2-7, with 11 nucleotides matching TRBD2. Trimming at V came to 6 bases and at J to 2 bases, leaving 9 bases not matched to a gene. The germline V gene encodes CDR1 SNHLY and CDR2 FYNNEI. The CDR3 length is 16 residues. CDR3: CASSEASGGLTYEQYF. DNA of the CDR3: TGTGCCAGCAGCGAGGCTAGCGGGGGGCTGACCTACGAGCAGTACTTC.

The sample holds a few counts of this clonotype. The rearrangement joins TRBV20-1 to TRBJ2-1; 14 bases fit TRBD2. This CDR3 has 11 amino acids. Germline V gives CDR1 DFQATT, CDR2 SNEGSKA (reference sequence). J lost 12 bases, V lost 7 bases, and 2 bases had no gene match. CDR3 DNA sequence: TGCAGTGGACTAGCGGGAGGGCGGCAGTTCTTC. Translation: CSGLAGGRQFF.

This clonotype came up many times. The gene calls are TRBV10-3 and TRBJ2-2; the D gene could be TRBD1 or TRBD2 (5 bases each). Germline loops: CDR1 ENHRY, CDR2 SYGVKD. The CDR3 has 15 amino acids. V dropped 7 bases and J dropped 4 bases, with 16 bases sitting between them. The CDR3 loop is CAITRDDPGTGELFF. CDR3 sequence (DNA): TGTGCCATCACCCGGGACGACCCCGGCACCGGGGAGCTGTTTTTT.

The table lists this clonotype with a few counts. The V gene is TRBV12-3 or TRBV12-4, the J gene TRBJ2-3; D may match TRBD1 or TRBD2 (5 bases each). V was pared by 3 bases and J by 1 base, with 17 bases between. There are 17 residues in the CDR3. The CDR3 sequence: CASSFWQGPMGTDTQYF. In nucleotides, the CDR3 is TGTGCCAGCAGTTTTTGGCAGGGACCGATGGGCACAGATACGCAGTATTTT.

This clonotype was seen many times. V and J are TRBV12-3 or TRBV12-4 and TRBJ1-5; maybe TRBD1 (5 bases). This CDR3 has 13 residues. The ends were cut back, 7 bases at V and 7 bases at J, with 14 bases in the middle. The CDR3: CASTHGGGQPQHF. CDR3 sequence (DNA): TGTGCCAGCACCCACGGGGGGGGGCAGCCCCAGCATTTT.

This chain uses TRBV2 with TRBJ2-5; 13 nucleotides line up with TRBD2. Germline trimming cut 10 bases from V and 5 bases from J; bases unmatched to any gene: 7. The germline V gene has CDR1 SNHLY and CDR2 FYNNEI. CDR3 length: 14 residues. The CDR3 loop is CATLLAGGEETQYF. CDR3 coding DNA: TGTGCCACGCTACTAGCGGGGGGGGAGGAGACCCAGTACTTC.

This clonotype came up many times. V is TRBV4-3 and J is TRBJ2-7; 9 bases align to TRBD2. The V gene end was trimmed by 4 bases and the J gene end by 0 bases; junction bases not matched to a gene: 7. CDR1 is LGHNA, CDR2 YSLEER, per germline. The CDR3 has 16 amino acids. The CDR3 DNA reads TGCGCCAGCAGCCTAGCGGCGGGGGGGCCCTCCTACGAGCAGTACTTC. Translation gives CASSLAAGGPSYEQYF.

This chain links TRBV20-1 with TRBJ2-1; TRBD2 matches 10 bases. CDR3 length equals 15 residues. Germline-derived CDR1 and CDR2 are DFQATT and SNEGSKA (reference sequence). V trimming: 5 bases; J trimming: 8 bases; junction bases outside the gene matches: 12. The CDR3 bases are TGCAGTGCTTTTTCCCCTAGCGGGAGAATCGATGAGCAGTTCTTC. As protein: CSAFSPSGRIDEQFF.

The CDR3 is CAISEREANGYTF. DNA of the CDR3: TGTGCCATCAGTGAACGGGAAGCGAACGGCTACACCTTC. V usage is TRBV10-3 and J usage is TRBJ1-2; D remains ambiguous. Germline V CDR1 and CDR2: ENHRY, SYGVKD. The CDR3 contains 13 residues. V was pared by 3 bases and J by 8 bases, with 13 bases between.